This TCR beta chain was observed in a study of response to subunit inactivated influenza vaccine. Study-level points and caveats: New T cells are recruited in small numbers by each seasonal influenza vaccination, according to the authors' suggestion.

One entry per CDR3 protein, called by TCRdb with MiXCR from the RT-PCR reads. The table includes around 540,000 distinct CDR3 sequences, 10% to 15% detected once. Germline V lookup: CDR1 SGHRS, CDR2 YFSETQ. The V end was cut by 5 bases, the J end by 3 bases, with 22 bases between. This CDR3 is built from 17 residues. The table lists this clonotype with a few counts. Its antigen is unidentified. This specimen was PBMCs from blood, taken on the day of vaccination. J is TRBJ2-3 and V is TRBV5-1; D is tentatively TRBD1 or TRBD2 (5 bases each). This clonotype was obtained from a man aged 50 to 59 who received an inactivated influenza vaccine. This CDR3 is CASRLRGAQEGTDTQYF. In DNA, the CDR3 is TGCGCCAGCAGACTAAGAGGGGCTCAAGAGGGGACAGATACGCAGTATTTT.